This T cell receptor (beta chain) came from a study of human T cells and chemical hapten exposure. In the study overall: Reading of the patch tests, which applied 0.01% DPC to the upper back, occurred at 6 days. Study-wide findings and caveats: There was a positive correlation between PT1 expanded TCR counts and patch test score.

Via MiXCR, TCRdb re-called the RACE reads, giving one row per CDR3 protein. The table shows nearly 350,000 distinct CDR3 sequences, with under 8% occurring only once. Time point given: patch test 1, 2 weeks after DPC sensitization. Treatment indicated: therapeutic diphenylcyclopropenone sensitization with weekly scalp DPC. Ten or more counts support this clonotype. The antigen is undetermined. CDR3 length: 14 residues. The trim removed 4 bases at V and 0 bases at J, leaving 2 bases unmatched. Germline values: CDR1 ENHRY, CDR2 SYGVKD. This TCR came from a woman under 30 with alopecia areata. Some clones in this sample may be carry-over from other donors' samples. The sample here was whole blood, taken in connection with sensitization to the hapten diphenylcyclopropenone (DPC). J is TRBJ2-7 and V is TRBV10-3, with 8 bases matching TRBD1. CDR3 nucleotides: TGTGCCATCAGTGGGGACAGGAGCTCCTACGAGCAGTACTTC. It is translated as CAISGDRSSYEQYF.